This paragraph reports one T cell receptor (beta chain). Its target is not known. The junction had 7 bases not matched to a gene; V was cut back by 5 bases and J by 4 bases. This CDR3 is built from 14 residues. Germline V gives CDR1 LGHDT, CDR2 YNNKEL (reference sequence). This sample stems from a study of response to subunit inactivated influenza vaccine. Regarding the study as a whole: Authors suggested each seasonal flu vaccination may recruit only limited numbers of new T cells.

TCRdb reprocessed the RT-PCR reads via MiXCR and lists one record per CDR3 protein. This table has some 800,000 distinct CDR3 sequences, 21% appearing once. This receptor was taken from a man aged 50-60 years who received an inactivated influenza vaccine. The specimen comprised PBMCs from blood, sampled roughly 5 days after vaccination. The chain has TRBV3-1 and TRBJ1-2; 7 positions match TRBD1. The CDR3 bases are TGTGCCAGCAGCGCCACGGACAGGTCCTATGGCTACACCTTC. Its protein product is CASSATDRSYGYTF.